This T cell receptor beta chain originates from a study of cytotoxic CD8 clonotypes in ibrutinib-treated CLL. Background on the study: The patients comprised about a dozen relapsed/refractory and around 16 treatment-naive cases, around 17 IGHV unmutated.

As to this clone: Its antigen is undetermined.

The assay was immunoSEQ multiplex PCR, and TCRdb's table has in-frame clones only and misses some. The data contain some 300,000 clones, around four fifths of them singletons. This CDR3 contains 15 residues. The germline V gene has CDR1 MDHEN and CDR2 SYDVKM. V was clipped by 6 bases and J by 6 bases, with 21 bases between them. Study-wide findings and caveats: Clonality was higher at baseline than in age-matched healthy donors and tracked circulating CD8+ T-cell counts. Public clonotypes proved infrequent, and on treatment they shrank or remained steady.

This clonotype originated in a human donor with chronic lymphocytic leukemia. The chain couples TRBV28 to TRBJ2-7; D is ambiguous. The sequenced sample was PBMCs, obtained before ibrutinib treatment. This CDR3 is CASSPPGQPGGEQYF. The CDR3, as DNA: TGTGCCAGCAGCCCCCCCGGGCAGCCAGGTGGCGAGCAGTACTTC.